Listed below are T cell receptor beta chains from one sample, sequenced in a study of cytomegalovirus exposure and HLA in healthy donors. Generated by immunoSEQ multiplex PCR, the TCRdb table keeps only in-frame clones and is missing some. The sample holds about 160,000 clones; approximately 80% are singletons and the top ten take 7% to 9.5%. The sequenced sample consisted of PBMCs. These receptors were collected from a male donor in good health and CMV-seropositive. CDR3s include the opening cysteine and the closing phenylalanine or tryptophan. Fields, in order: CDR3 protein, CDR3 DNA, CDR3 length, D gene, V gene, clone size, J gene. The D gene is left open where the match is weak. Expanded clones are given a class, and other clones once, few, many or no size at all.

cdr3_aa: CASSAQDRGYTGELFF
cdr3_nt: TGTGCCAGCAGCGCCCAGGACAGAGGATACACCGGGGAGCTGTTTTTT
cdr3_length: 16
d_call: .
v_call: TRBV7-8
clone_size: few
j_call: TRBJ2-2

cdr3_aa: CATPGSDTDTQYF
cdr3_nt: TGTGCCACTCCCGGTAGTGACACAGATACGCAGTATTTT
cdr3_length: 13
d_call: .
v_call: TRBV6-1
clone_size: once
j_call: TRBJ2-3

cdr3_aa: CASSQFRRQYEQYF
cdr3_nt: TGCGCCAGCAGTCAATTCCGCCGACAGTACGAGCAGTACTTC
cdr3_length: 14
d_call: .
v_call: TRBV23-1
clone_size: few
j_call: TRBJ2-7

cdr3_aa: CAWSRDREQPQHF
cdr3_nt: TGTGCCTGGAGCCGGGACAGGGAACAGCCCCAGCATTTT
cdr3_length: 13
d_call: TRBD1
v_call: TRBV30
clone_size: .
j_call: TRBJ1-5

cdr3_aa: CASSERRGRGNEQFF
cdr3_nt: TGTGCCAGCAGTGAGAGAAGGGGGCGAGGCAATGAGCAGTTCTTC
cdr3_length: 15
d_call: TRBD1
v_call: TRBV25-1
clone_size: .
j_call: TRBJ2-1

cdr3_aa: CASSPGNSYEQYF
cdr3_nt: TGTGCCAGCTCACCAGGCAACAGCTACGAGCAGTACTTC
cdr3_length: 13
d_call: .
v_call: TRBV18
clone_size: .
j_call: TRBJ2-7

cdr3_aa: CASSRDSYQPQHF
cdr3_nt: TGTGCCAGCAGCCGGGACAGCTATCAGCCCCAGCATTTT
cdr3_length: 13
d_call: TRBD1
v_call: TRBV7-9
clone_size: .
j_call: TRBJ1-5

cdr3_aa: CAWSPGRGYTEAFF
cdr3_nt: TGTGCCTGGAGTCCAGGAAGGGGGTACACTGAAGCTTTCTTT
cdr3_length: 14
d_call: .
v_call: TRBV30
clone_size: .
j_call: TRBJ1-1

cdr3_aa: CASSEQGGSNQPQHF
cdr3_nt: TGTGCCAGCAGTGAACAGGGTGGAAGCAATCAGCCCCAGCATTTT
cdr3_length: 15
d_call: .
v_call: TRBV6-1
clone_size: .
j_call: TRBJ1-5

cdr3_aa: CASSLAGGAGYNEQFF
cdr3_nt: TGCGCCAGCAGCTTGGCCGGCGGGGCGGGGTACAATGAGCAGTTCTTC
cdr3_length: 16
d_call: .
v_call: TRBV5-1
clone_size: once
j_call: TRBJ2-1

cdr3_aa: CASSTVGAGVGANVLTF
cdr3_nt: TGTGCCAGCAGCACAGTGGGGGCAGGGGTCGGGGCCAACGTCCTGACTTTC
cdr3_length: 17
d_call: .
v_call: TRBV7-8
clone_size: few
j_call: TRBJ2-6

cdr3_aa: CAISDPGVAGGYQETQYF
cdr3_nt: TGTGCCATCAGTGACCCGGGGGTGGCGGGGGGCTACCAAGAGACCCAGTACTTC
cdr3_length: 18
d_call: TRBD2
v_call: TRBV10-3
clone_size: .
j_call: TRBJ2-5

cdr3_aa: CASSSRQGITGELFF
cdr3_nt: TGCGCCAGCAGCTCACGACAGGGAATCACCGGGGAGCTGTTTTTT
cdr3_length: 15
d_call: TRBD1
v_call: TRBV5-1
clone_size: .
j_call: TRBJ2-2

cdr3_aa: CASSQVPDSPPYEQYF
cdr3_nt: TGTGCCAGCAGCCAAGTGCCTGACAGTCCGCCCTACGAGCAGTACTTC
cdr3_length: 16
d_call: .
v_call: TRBV14
clone_size: .
j_call: TRBJ2-7

cdr3_aa: CASSGPGTNQPQHF
cdr3_nt: TGTGCCAGCAGTGGTCCTGGTACTAATCAGCCCCAGCATTTT
cdr3_length: 14
d_call: .
v_call: TRBV2
clone_size: .
j_call: TRBJ1-5

cdr3_aa: CASSFGMASTNEKLFF
cdr3_nt: TGTGCCAGCAGCTTTGGTATGGCCTCAACTAATGAAAAACTGTTTTTT
cdr3_length: 16
d_call: .
v_call: TRBV5-6
clone_size: .
j_call: TRBJ1-4

cdr3_aa: CASSLRGANEAFF
cdr3_nt: TGTGCCAGCAGCCTACGGGGGGCCAATGAAGCTTTCTTT
cdr3_length: 13
d_call: .
v_call: TRBV5-4
clone_size: .
j_call: TRBJ1-1

cdr3_aa: CSSRPNRGGFTEAFF
cdr3_nt: TGTTCCAGCAGGCCCAACAGGGGGGGTTTCACTGAAGCTTTCTTT
cdr3_length: 15
d_call: TRBD1
v_call: TRBV7-9
clone_size: .
j_call: TRBJ1-1